The present T cell receptor beta chain was sequenced within a study of T cells in Graves' hyperthyroidism and ophthalmopathy. Across the whole study: Peripheral blood was secured at the point of initial diagnosis, before any treatment.

Amplification of TCR beta CDR3 regions was performed using RNA transcripts as template. HTBI primers were the set used in a first-round RT-PCR of the TCR CDR3. TCRdb used MiXCR to reprocess the multiplex PCR reads, holding one entry per CDR3 protein. The sample carries about 770,000 distinct CDR3 sequences, about 19% recorded once. Trimming stripped 1 base from V and 4 bases from J, with 8 bases between. The CDR3 is 15 amino acids. Germline CDR1 reads MGHRA; CDR2 reads YSYEKL. Criteria for exclusion of patients were uncontrolled infection, other autoimmune disease, pregnancy or lactation. Initially, at the first diagnosis of hyperthyroidism and before any ophthalmopathy symptoms, blood was sampled.

The sequenced material came from blood. This TCR derives from a woman aged 45-60 years with Graves' hyperthyroidism that later progressed to Graves' ophthalmopathy. This chain uses TRBV4-1 with TRBJ1-6; D not resolved. CDR3 coding DNA: TGCGCCAGCAGCCAAGGGATCCCGTATAATTCACCCCTCCACTTT. It codes for CASSQGIPYNSPLHF.